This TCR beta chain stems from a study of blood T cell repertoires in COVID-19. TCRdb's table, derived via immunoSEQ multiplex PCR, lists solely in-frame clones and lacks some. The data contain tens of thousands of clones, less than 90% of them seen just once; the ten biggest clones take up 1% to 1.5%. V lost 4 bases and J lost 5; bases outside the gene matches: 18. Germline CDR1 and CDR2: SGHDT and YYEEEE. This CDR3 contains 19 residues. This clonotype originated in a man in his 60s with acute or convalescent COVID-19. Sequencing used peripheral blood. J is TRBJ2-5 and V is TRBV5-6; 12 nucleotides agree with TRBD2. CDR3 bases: TGTGCCAGCAGCCAACGCTCGTGGACTAGCGGGGCCCTGGGGGAGACCCAGTACTTC. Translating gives CASSQRSWTSGALGETQYF.